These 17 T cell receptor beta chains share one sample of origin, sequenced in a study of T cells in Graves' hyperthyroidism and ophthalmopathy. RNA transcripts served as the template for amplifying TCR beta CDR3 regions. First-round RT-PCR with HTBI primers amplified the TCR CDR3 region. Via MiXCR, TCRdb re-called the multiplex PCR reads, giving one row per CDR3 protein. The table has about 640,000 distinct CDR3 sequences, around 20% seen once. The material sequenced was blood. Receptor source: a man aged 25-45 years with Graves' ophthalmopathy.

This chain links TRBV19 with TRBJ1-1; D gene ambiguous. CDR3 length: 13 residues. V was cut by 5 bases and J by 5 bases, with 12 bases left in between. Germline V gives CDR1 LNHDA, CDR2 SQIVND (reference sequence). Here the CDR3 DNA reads TGTGCCAGTAGTTGGAGGGCTGAGACTGAAGCTTTCTTT. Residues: CASSWRAETEAFF.

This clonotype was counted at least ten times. The CDR3 reads CASSLIRETQYF. CDR3 sequence (DNA): TGTGCCAGCAGTTTAATAAGAGAGACCCAGTACTTC. The chain combines TRBV12-3 or TRBV12-4 with TRBJ2-5; D is unclear. CDR3 size: 12 residues. Trimming left V 2 bases short and J 4 bases short, with 5 bases between.

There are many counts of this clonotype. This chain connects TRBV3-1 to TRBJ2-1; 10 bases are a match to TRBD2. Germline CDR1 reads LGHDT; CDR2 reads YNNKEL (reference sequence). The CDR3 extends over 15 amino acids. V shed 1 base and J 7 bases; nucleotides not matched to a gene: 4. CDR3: CASSQVTSGYNEQFF. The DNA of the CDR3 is TGTGCCAGCAGCCAAGTGACTAGCGGGTATAATGAGCAGTTCTTC.

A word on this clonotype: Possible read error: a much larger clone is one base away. DNA of the CDR3: TGTGCCAGCAGTTACTCGCCGGGACGGCCCACAGATGCGCAGTATTTT. It translates to CASSYSPGRPTDAQYF. The chain carries TRBV6-2 or TRBV6-3 and TRBJ2-3; D might be TRBD1 or TRBD2, each matching 5 bases. Looked up from germline, CDR1 is MNHEY and CDR2 is SVGEGT. This CDR3 is 16 amino acids long.

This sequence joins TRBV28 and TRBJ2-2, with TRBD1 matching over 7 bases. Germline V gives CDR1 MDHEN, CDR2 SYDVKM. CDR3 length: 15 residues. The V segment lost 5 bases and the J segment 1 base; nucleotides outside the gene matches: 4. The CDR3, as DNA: TGTGCCAGCAGTGTCCGGACAGGGAACACCGGGGAGCTGTTTTTT. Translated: CASSVRTGNTGELFF.

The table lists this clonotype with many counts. CDR3 sequence reads: CASSLAPSVGPPEQFF. The CDR3 coding sequence is TGTGCCAGCAGTTTAGCGCCTAGCGTAGGACCCCCCGAGCAGTTCTTC. This rearrangement joins TRBV12-3 or TRBV12-4 to TRBJ2-1, with D maybe TRBD2 (6 bases). CDR3 length equals 16 residues. Trimming took 0 bases from V and 10 from J, leaving 19 bases between them.

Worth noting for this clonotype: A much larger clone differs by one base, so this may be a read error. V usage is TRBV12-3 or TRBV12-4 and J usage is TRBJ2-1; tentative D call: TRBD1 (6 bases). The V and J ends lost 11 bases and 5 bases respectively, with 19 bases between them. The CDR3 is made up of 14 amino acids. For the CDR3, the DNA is TGTGCCGGCATCTCAGGGGAAAACCACAATGAGCAGTTCTTC. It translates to CAGISGENHNEQFF.

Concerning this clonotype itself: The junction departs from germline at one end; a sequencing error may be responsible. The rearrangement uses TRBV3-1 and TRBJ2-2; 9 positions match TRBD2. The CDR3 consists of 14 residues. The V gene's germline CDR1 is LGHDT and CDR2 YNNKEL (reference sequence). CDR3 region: CDSSHSGSTGELFF. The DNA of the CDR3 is TGTGACAGCAGCCATAGCGGGAGCACCGGGGAGCTGTTTTTT.

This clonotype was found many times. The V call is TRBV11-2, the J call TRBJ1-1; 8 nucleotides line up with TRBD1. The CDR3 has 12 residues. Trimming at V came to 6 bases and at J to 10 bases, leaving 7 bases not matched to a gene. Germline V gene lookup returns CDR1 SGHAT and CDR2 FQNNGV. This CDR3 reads CASSPSGGGAFF. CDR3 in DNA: TGTGCCAGCAGTCCCTCAGGGGGCGGAGCTTTCTTT.

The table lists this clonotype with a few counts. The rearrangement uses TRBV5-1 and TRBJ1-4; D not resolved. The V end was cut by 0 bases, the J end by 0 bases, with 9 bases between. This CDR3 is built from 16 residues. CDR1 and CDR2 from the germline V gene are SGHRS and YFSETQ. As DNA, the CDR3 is TGCGCCAGCAGCTTGGGAGGACTTGCAACTAATGAAAAACTGTTTTTT. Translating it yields CASSLGGLATNEKLFF.

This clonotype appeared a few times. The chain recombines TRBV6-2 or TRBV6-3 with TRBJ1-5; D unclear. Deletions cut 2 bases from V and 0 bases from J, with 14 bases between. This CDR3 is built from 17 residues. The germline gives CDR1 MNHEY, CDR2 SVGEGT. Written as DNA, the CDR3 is TGTGCCAGCAGTTACGGAAGAACTTTCAATAGCAATCAGCCCCAGCATTTT. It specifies CASSYGRTFNSNQPQHF.

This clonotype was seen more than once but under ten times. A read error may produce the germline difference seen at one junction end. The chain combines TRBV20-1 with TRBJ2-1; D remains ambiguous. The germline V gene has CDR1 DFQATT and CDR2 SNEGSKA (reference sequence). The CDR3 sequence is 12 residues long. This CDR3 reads CSSNDFHNERFF. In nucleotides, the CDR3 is TGCAGTTCCAACGACTTCCACAATGAGCGGTTCTTC.

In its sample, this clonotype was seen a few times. As DNA, the CDR3 is TGCGCCAGCAGAATGCGGGACAGGGGGAACACTGAAGCTTTCTTT. Translated, it gives CASRMRDRGNTEAFF. The chain combines TRBV4-3 with TRBJ1-1, with 10 nucleotides matching TRBD1. The germline gives CDR1 LGHNA, CDR2 YSLEER. J was trimmed by 1 base and V by 6 bases; bases with no gene match: 5. This CDR3 has 15 residues.

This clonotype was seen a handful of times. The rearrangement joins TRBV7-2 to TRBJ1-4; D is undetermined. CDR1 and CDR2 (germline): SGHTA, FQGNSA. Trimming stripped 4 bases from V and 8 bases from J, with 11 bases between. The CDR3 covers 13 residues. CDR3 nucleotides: TGTGCCAGCAGCTCCGTGAGTGCGGAAAAACTGTTTTTT. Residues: CASSSVSAEKLFF.

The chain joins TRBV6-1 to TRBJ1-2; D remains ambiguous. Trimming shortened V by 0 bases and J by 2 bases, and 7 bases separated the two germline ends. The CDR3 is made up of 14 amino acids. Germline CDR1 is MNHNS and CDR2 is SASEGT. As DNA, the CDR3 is TGTGCCAGCAGTGAAGCCCCCGTGAACTATGGCTACACCTTC. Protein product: CASSEAPVNYGYTF.

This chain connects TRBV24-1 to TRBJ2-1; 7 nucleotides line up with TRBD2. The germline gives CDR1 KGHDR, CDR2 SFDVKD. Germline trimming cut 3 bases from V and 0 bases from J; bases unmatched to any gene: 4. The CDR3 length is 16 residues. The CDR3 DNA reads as TGTGCCACCAGTGATGCGGGAGCGTACTCCTACAATGAGCAGTTCTTC. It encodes CATSDAGAYSYNEQFF.

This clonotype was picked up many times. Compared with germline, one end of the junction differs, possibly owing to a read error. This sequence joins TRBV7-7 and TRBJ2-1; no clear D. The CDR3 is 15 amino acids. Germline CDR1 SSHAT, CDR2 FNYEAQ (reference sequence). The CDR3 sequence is CASSLALGPYNEQFF. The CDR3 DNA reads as TGTGCTAGCAGCTTAGCCCTAGGCCCATACAATGAGCAGTTCTTC.